This T cell receptor (beta chain) was sequenced for a study of blood T cell repertoires in COVID-19 (dated by TCRdb to about 2020). Study-level background: Collaborator samples came from the United States, Italy and Spain and covered acute and convalescent phases of COVID-19. A freely available public database, intended as a resource for researchers studying the immune response to SARS-CoV-2, is where the repertoires were released. Deeply sampled blood TCRbeta repertoires from subjects exposed to, actively infected with, or recovered from COVID-19 were included in the dataset. Where available, HLA class I and class II types were obtained from metadata supplied by the sample provider rather than from assay-based typing. Sample metadata almost always included a de-identified subject ID, COVID-19 status, age in years and sex. The prospective study material was composed of cDNA or gDNA derived from T cells, B-cell-depleted T cells, or PBMCs. The samples were drawn from the first 160 participants of the ongoing ImmuneRACE study and from some 1,300 subjects provided by 6 global collaborators.

About this clone: What this receptor recognizes is not known. Nothing much larger sits one base from this clone, and base qualities are not available.

From its cysteine to its phenylalanine, the CDR3 spans 13 amino acids. Only the CDR3 part of the read is kept: 39 bases, read in frame from the first base. V loses 6 bases, J loses 7 bases, and the germline ends lie 15 bases apart. The CDR1 and CDR2 encoded by the germline V gene are MDHEN and SYDVKM. Enrolling through a virtual design, the prospective study's participants ranged in age from roughly 18 to 100 years and lived across roughly 23 United States geographic areas. In the prospective study, participants were assigned to cohorts based on the clinical history participants reported in a screening survey and a study questionnaire. In the prospective study, mobile phlebotomists collected whole blood, serum and a nasopharyngeal or oropharyngeal swab from each participant. Prospective study participants could optionally give additional blood draws and questionnaires over an approximately two-month period. Prospective study blood samples were shipped either frozen or at room temperature before DNA extraction.

TCRbeta CDR3 regions were amplified from genomic DNA by means of the immunoSEQ Assay, a bias-controlled multiplex PCR. The published analysis was carried out like this. The number of nucleated cells in each sample was estimated by amplification of reference gene primers within the assay. Sequence reads were collapsed and filtered to measure the absolute abundance of every unique TCRbeta CDR3 rearrangement. Productive Simpson clonality was computed per sample as the square root of Simpson's diversity index over productive rearrangements. TCRdb stores this immuneACCESS table with in-frame sequences only. Part of the clones is absent; in the studies checked, under half of the shortfall reflects unresolved V genes, and no reason is known for the rest. That table supplies the V and J calls and clone size; D and trimming were determined from the DNA. The sample records 150,000 to 200,000 clones, approximately 73% of which are singletons. About 17% of the sample rests with the top ten.

Overall study outcomes, separate from this receptor: The amount of clinical and demographic metadata varied by source and participant and was provided uncurated.

Source material: PBMCs or T cells enriched from blood (not recorded which). The chain is made from TRBV28 and TRBJ1-2; TRBD1 is a weak D gene call, 6 bases matching. The TCR sequence derives from a woman in her 50s with acute COVID-19. The CDR3 protein: CASSFGGLGGYTF. The DNA reads as follows: TGTGCCAGCAGCTTCGGGGGGCTCGGTGGCTACACCTTC.